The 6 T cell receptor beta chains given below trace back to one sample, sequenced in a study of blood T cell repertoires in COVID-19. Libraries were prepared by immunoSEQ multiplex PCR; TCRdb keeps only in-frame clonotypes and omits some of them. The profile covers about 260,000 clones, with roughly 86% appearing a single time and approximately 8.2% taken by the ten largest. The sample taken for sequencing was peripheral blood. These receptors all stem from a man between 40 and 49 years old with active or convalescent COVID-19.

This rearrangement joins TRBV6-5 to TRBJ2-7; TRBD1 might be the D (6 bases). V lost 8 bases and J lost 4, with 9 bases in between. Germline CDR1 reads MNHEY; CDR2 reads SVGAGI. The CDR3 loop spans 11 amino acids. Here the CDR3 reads CASQTGYEQYF. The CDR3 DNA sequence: TGTGCCAGCCAAACAGGGTACGAGCAGTACTTC.

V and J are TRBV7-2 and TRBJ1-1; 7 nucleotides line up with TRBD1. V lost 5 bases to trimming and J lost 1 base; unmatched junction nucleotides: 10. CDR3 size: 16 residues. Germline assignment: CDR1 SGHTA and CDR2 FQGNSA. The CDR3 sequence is CASSPYRGLRNTEAFF. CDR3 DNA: TGTGCCAGCAGCCCGTACAGGGGCCTCCGGAACACTGAAGCTTTCTTT.

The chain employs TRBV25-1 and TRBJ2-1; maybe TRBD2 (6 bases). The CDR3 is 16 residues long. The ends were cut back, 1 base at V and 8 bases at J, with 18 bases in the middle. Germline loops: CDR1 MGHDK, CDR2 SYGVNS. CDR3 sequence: CASSESEGTEEDEQFF. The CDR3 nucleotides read TGTGCCAGCAGTGAATCGGAGGGTACGGAGGAGGATGAGCAGTTCTTC.

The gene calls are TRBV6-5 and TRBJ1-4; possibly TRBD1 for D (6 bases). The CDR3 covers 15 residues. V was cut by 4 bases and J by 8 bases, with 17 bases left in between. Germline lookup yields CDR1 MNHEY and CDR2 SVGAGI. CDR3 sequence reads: CASSSTRGAGEKLFF. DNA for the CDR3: TGTGCCAGCAGTTCAACTCGGGGGGCCGGGGAAAAACTGTTTTTT.

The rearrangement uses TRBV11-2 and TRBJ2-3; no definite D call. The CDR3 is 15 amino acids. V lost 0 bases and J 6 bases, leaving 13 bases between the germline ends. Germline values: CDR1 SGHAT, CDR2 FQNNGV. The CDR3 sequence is CASSLEWISLDTQYF. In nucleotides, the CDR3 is TGTGCCAGCAGCTTAGAGTGGATTAGCCTCGATACGCAGTATTTT.

CDR3 in amino acids: CASSVGFVGQRTYNEQFF. In nucleotides, the CDR3 is TGTGCCAGCAGCGTAGGTTTCGTCGGGCAGCGGACCTACAATGAGCAGTTCTTC. The rearrangement joins TRBV9 to TRBJ2-1; TRBD2 might be the D (5 bases). The CDR3 has 18 amino acids. Germline V CDR1 and CDR2: SGDLS, YYNGEE. Trimming shortened V by 0 bases and J by 2 bases, and 18 bases separated the two germline ends.